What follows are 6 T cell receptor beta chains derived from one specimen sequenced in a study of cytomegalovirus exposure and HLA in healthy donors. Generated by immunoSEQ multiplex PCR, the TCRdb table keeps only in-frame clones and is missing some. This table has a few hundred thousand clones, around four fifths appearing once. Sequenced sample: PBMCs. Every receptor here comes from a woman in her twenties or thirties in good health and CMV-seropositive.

The CDR3 nucleotides are TGTGCCAGCAGCGTAGCTACTAGCGCCCATACGCAGTATTTT. Protein sequence: CASSVATSAHTQYF. This chain joins TRBV9 and TRBJ2-3; the match to TRBD2 covers 7 bases. The germline gives CDR1 SGDLS, CDR2 YYNGEE. Trimming cost V 0 bases and J 7 bases; bases outside gene matches: 5. There are 14 residues in the CDR3.

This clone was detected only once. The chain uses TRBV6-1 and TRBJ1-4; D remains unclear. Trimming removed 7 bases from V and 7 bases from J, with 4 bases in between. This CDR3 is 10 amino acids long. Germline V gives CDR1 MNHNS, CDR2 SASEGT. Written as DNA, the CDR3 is TGTGCCAGCACAGGTGAAAAACTGTTTTTT. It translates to CASTGEKLFF.

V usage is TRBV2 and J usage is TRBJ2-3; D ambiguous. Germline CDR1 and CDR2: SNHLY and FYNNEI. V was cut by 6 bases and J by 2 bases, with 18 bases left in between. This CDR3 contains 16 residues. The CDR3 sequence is CASSSRTPKNTDTQYF. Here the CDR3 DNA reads TGTGCCAGCAGCTCTAGAACCCCCAAAAACACAGATACGCAGTATTTT.

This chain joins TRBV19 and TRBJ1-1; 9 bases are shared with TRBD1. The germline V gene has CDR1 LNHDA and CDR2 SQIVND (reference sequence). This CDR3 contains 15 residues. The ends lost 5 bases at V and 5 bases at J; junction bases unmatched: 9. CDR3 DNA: TGTGCCAGTAGTGCTGCGGACAGGGGAGGAACTGAAGCTTTCTTT. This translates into CASSAADRGGTEAFF.

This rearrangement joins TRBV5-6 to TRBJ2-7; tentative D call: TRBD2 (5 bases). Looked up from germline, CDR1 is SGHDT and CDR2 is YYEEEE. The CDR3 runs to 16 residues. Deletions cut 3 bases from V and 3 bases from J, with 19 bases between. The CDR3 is CASSSPRRNPNYEQYF. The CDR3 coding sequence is TGTGCCAGCAGCTCCCCCCGGAGGAACCCAAACTACGAGCAGTACTTC.

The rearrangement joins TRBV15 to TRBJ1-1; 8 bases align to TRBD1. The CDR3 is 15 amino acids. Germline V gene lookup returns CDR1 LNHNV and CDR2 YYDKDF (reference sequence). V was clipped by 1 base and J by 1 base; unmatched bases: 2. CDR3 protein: CATSRVGQGNTEAFF. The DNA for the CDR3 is TGTGCCACCAGCAGAGTTGGACAGGGGAACACTGAAGCTTTCTTT.